These 15 T cell receptor beta chains were all obtained from the same sample, sequenced in a study of shared clonotypes between healthy human individuals. Clones were read by immunoSEQ multiplex PCR, and TCRdb kept only the in-frame ones, dropping some. The profile covers 550,000 to 700,000 clones, with 73% appearing a single time and 1.5% to 2% taken by the ten largest. Sample: memory CD4+ T cells sorted from blood. The subset: CD45RA-negative fraction. These receptor sequences come from a woman in her twenties or thirties in good health.

The CDR3 here is CASRAANSEQYF. The CDR3 bases are TGTGCCAGCAGAGCGGCGAATTCTGAGCAGTACTTC. The chain combines TRBV2 with TRBJ2-7; D may be TRBD2 (5 bases). V shed 6 bases and J shed 7 bases, with 13 bases lying between them. Germline values: CDR1 SNHLY, CDR2 FYNNEI. The CDR3 loop spans 12 amino acids.

The V call is TRBV5-1, the J call TRBJ2-5; TRBD1 matches at 7 bases. TRBJ2-7 matches the DNA end more closely, so the J call is doubtful. The germline V gene has CDR1 SGHRS and CDR2 YFSETQ. The CDR3 length is 12 residues. The CDR3 region has the DNA TGCGCCAGCAGCTTGAACAGGGGCGAGCAGTACTTC. Translated, it gives CASSLNRGEQYF.

This clone has more than one count but fewer than ten. Written as DNA, the CDR3 is TGTGCCAGCCAGAGAAGAAACACCATATATTTT. The encoded protein is CASQRRNTIYF. V is TRBV6-5 and J is TRBJ1-3, with unresolved D. Germline V gene sequence: CDR1 MNHEY, CDR2 SVGAGI. This CDR3 region has 11 residues. The germline V and J ends were trimmed by 8 bases and 5 bases, with 7 bases remaining between them.

This sequence joins TRBV27 and TRBJ2-1, with a possible D match to TRBD1 (5 bases). V was trimmed by 2 bases and J by 0 bases, leaving 14 bases between them. The CDR3 spans 17 residues. Germline V gives CDR1 MNHEY, CDR2 SMNVEV (reference sequence). The CDR3 DNA sequence: TGTGCCAGCAGTTTAAGACAGTCTCTCAGCTCCTACAATGAGCAGTTCTTC. Translating gives CASSLRQSLSSYNEQFF.

The chain is built from TRBV11-1 and TRBJ2-3, with a possible D match to TRBD1 (5 bases). V dropped 5 bases and J dropped 4 bases, with 19 bases sitting between them. The CDR3 contains 16 residues. Germline CDR1 is SGHAT and CDR2 is FQDESV (reference sequence). For the CDR3, the DNA is TGTGCCAGCAGCCAAGGGGTCTCCTCGTCCCCAGATACGCAGTATTTT. This gives the protein CASSQGVSSSPDTQYF.

In its sample, this clone was seen once. The genes are TRBV2 and TRBJ1-5, with D hard to call. This CDR3 is built from 15 residues. Deletions cut 7 bases from V and 0 bases from J, with 13 bases between. Germline V gene sequence: CDR1 SNHLY, CDR2 FYNNEI. The CDR3: CASTRWAASNQPQHF. Written as DNA, the CDR3 is TGTGCCAGCACCCGTTGGGCGGCTAGCAATCAGCCCCAGCATTTT.

The V call is TRBV19, the J call TRBJ1-4; 7 positions agree with TRBD1. CDR3 length equals 15 residues. Trimming cost V 5 bases and J 5 bases; bases outside gene matches: 8. CDR1 is LNHDA and CDR2 is SQIVND in the germline V gene (reference sequence). CDR3 nucleotides: TGTGCCAGTAGTGCCGGACAGGCCCGGAATGAAAAACTGTTTTTT. Translated: CASSAGQARNEKLFF.

This chain connects TRBV11-1 to TRBJ2-5, with TRBD1 matching 10 bases. J lost 5 bases, V lost 5 bases, and 5 bases had no gene match. The CDR3 is 14 amino acids. Germline values: CDR1 SGHAT, CDR2 FQDESV (reference sequence). Written as DNA, the CDR3 is TGTGCCAGCAGCCGACAGGGGGCGTCGGAGACCCAGTACTTC. Protein sequence: CASSRQGASETQYF.

Note on this clone: Other DNA sequences from this sample encode an identical CDR3 as well. The chain is built from TRBV28 and TRBJ1-2; maybe TRBD1 (5 bases). This CDR3 has 13 amino acids. Trimming pared 2 bases from V and 4 bases from J, leaving 8 bases between. CDR1 is MDHEN, CDR2 SYDVKM, per germline. The CDR3 loop reads CASSLQGPYGYTF. CDR3 coding DNA: TGTGCCAGCAGTTTACAGGGCCCCTATGGCTACACCTTC.

A few counts support this clone. This chain links TRBV5-4 with TRBJ1-2; the D is unclear. The CDR3 spans 14 residues. The germline gives CDR1 SGHNT, CDR2 YYREEE (reference sequence). The germline V and J ends were trimmed by 1 base and 7 bases, with 14 bases remaining between them. CDR3 coding DNA: TGTGCCAGCAGCTTGCCAACCTTTCAGAGTGGCTACACCTTC. This encodes CASSLPTFQSGYTF. Full variable domain (missing parts from reference TRBV5-4 and TRBJ1-2): ETGVTQSPTHLIKTRGQQVTLRCSSQSGHNTVSWYQQALGQGPQFIFQYYREEENGRGNFPPRFSGLQFPNYSSELNVNALELDDSALYLCASSLPTFQSGYTFGSGTRLTVV.

V is TRBV2 and J is TRBJ2-5, with D maybe TRBD1 (5 bases). The CDR3 contains 14 residues. Germline values: CDR1 SNHLY, CDR2 FYNNEI. Trimming removed 1 base at V and 5 bases at J, with 11 bases between. The CDR3 here is CASSEVGRVETQYF. The CDR3 DNA sequence: TGTGCCAGCAGTGAAGTCGGCAGGGTGGAGACCCAGTACTTC.

The rearrangement links TRBV5-4 to TRBJ2-5, with 10 bases aligning to TRBD2. Looked up from germline, CDR1 is SGHNT and CDR2 is YYREEE (reference sequence). V shed 3 bases and J 2 bases; nucleotides not matched to a gene: 4. The CDR3 runs to 15 residues. CDR3 sequence (DNA): TGTGCCAGCAGCTCGGGACTAGCGACACAAGAGACCCAGTACTTC. Residues: CASSSGLATQETQYF.

V usage is TRBV19 and J usage is TRBJ1-1, with D perhaps matching TRBD1 (6 bases). Per germline, CDR1 LNHDA and CDR2 SQIVND (reference sequence). The ends were cut back, 0 bases at V and 5 bases at J, with 13 bases in the middle. The CDR3 sequence is 15 residues long. CDR3 DNA: TGTGCCAGTAGTATAGAGTGGGGGGGGACAACTGAAGCTTTCTTT. Translating gives CASSIEWGGTTEAFF.

This clone was found a few times. The rearrangement links TRBV5-1 to TRBJ1-5, with D possibly being TRBD1 (6 bases). The CDR3 covers 16 residues. Trimming stripped 4 bases from V and 15 bases from J, with 29 bases between. Germline lookup yields CDR1 SGHRS and CDR2 YFSETQ. The CDR3 sequence is CASSVSLVDPGGLRHF. As DNA, the CDR3 is TGCGCCAGCAGCGTAAGCTTAGTAGATCCCGGGGGCCTCAGGCATTTT.

CDR3: CASSFWTGSSYNEQFF. CDR3 nucleotide sequence: TGTGCCAGCAGCTTTTGGACAGGCTCTTCCTACAATGAGCAGTTCTTC. The chain recombines TRBV5-5 with TRBJ2-1, with TRBD1 matching 7 bases. Germline CDR1 is SGHKS and CDR2 is YYEKEE (reference sequence). CDR3 size: 16 residues. Trimming at V came to 2 bases and at J to 1 base, leaving 6 bases not matched to a gene.